This record concerns one TCR beta chain sequence. CDR3 size: 14 residues. Trimming at V came to 1 base and at J to 5 bases, leaving 4 bases not matched to a gene. Germline V gene sequence: CDR1 MDHEN, CDR2 SYDVKM. This record comes from a study of blood T cells in healthy people across ages. A sample-barcoded 5' primer and a J-beta primer mix were used in a second PCR of about 7 to 12 cycles. TCRdb called the 5' RACE reads again in MiXCR, with one record for every CDR3 protein. The sample has 1.5 million to 2 million distinct CDR3 sequences, more than 35% seen once. This receptor was identified in a human donor in good health. The rearrangement links TRBV28 to TRBJ2-7; 8 bases fit TRBD1. Sequencing used blood. CDR3 region: CASSLFGQGHEQYF. Here the CDR3 DNA reads TGTGCCAGCAGTTTATTCGGACAGGGTCACGAGCAGTACTTC.